What follows is one TCR beta chain and its context. The data were taken from a study of control samples from healthy donors and cancer patients. The repertoire was sequenced with immunoSEQ multiplex PCR; TCRdb's copy has only in-frame clones and lacks some. The sample yields around 100,000 clones, approximately 92% seen once. The CDR3 is made up of 14 amino acids. V shed 5 bases and J 5 bases; nucleotides not matched to a gene: 7. Germline loops: CDR1 SEHNR, CDR2 FQNEAQ (reference sequence). The TCR comes from a human donor in good health. The donor label of this sample is uncertain. V is TRBV7-9 and J is TRBJ1-2, with 8 bases fitting TRBD1. Material: blood. The CDR3 coding sequence is TGTGCCAGCAGCCACCCGGGACAGGTATATGGCTACACCTTC. This encodes CASSHPGQVYGYTF.